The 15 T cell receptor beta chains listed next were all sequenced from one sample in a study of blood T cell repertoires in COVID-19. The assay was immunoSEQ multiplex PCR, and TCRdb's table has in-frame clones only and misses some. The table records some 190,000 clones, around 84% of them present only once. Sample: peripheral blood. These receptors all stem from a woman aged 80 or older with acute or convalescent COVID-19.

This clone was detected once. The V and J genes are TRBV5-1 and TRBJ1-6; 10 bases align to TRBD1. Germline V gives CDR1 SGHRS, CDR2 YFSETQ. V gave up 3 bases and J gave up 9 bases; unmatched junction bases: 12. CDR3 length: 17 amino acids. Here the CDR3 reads CASSSWDRGSVGSPLHF. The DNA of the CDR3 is TGCGCCAGCAGCTCTTGGGACAGGGGATCGGTCGGTTCACCCCTCCACTTT.

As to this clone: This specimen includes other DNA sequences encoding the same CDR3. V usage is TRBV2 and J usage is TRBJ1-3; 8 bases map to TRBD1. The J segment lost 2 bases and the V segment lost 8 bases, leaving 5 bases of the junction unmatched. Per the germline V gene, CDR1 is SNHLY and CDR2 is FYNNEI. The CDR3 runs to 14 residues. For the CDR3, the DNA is TGTGCCAGCCGCCTGGACAGGGCTGGAAACACCATATATTTT. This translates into CASRLDRAGNTIYF.

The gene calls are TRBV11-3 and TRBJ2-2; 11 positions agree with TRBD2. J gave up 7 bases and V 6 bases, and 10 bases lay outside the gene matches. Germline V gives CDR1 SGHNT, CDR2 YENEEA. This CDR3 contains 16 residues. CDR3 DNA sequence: TGTGCCAGCAGTCTTAGCGGGAGGGCCCTGGGCGGGGAGCTGTTTTTT. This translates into CASSLSGRALGGELFF.

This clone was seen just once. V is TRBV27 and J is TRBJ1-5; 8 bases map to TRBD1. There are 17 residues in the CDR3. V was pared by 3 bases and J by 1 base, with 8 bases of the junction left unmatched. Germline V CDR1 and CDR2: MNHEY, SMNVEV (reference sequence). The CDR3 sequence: CASSLLAGGASNQPQHF. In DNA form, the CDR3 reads TGTGCCAGCAGTTTGTTGGCAGGGGGCGCGAGCAATCAGCCCCAGCATTTT.

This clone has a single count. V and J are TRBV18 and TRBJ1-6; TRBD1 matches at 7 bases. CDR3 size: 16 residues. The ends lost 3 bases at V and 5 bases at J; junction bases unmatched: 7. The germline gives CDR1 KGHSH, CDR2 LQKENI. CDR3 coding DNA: TGTGCCAGCTCACCTACAGGAGGGGGCAATAATTCACCCCTCCACTTT. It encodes CASSPTGGGNNSPLHF.

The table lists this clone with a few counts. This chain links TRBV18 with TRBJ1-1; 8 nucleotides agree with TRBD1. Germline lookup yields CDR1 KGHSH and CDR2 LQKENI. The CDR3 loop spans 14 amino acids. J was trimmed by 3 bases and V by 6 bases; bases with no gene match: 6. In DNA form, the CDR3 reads TGTGCCAGCTCCCCGGACAGGGAGCACACTGAAGCTTTCTTT. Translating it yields CASSPDREHTEAFF.

CDR3 sequence: CASSQPGDSPLHF. The CDR3 DNA sequence: TGCGCCAGCAGCCAACCAGGGGATTCACCCCTCCACTTT. The chain uses TRBV4-3 and TRBJ1-6, with a possible D match to TRBD1 (6 bases). The CDR3 spans 13 residues. V was shortened by 2 bases and J by 8 bases, with 7 bases between the two germline ends. The V gene's germline CDR1 is LGHNA and CDR2 YSLEER.

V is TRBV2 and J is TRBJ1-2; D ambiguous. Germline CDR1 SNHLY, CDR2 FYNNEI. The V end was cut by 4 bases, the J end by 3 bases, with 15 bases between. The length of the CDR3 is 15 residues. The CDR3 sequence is CASSGSRAADYGYTF. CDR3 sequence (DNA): TGTGCCAGCAGTGGATCGCGGGCGGCTGACTATGGCTACACCTTC.

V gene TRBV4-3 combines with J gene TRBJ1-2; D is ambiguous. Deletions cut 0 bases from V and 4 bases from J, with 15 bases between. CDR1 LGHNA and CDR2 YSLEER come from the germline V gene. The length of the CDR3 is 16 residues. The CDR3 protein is CASSQERRRSFYGYTF. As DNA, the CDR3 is TGCGCCAGCAGCCAAGAACGACGCAGGTCTTTCTATGGCTACACCTTC.

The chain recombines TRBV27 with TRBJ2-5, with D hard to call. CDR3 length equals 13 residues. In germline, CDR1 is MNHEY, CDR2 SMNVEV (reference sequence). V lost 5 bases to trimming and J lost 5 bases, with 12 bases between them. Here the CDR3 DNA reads TGTGCCAGCAGTCCCTACCCGGAGGAGACCCAGTACTTC. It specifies CASSPYPEETQYF.

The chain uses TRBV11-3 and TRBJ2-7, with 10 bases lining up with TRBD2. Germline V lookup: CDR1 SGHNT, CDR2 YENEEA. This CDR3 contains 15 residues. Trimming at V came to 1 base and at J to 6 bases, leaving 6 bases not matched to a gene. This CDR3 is CASSLGSGRFGEQYF. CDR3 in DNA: TGTGCCAGCAGCTTAGGTAGCGGGAGGTTCGGCGAGCAGTACTTC.

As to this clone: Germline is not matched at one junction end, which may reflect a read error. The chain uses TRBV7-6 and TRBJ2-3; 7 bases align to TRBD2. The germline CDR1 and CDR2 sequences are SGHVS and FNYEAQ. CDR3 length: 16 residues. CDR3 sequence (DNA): TGTGCCAGCAGCCTAGCTCGGGAGGAAAGCACAGATACGCAGTATTTT. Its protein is CASSLAREESTDTQYF.

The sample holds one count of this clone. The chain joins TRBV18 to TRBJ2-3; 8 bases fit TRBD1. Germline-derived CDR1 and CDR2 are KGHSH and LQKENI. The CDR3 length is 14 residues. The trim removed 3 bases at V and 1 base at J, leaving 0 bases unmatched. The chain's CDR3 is CASSPGQGTDTQYF. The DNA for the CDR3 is TGTGCCAGCTCACCGGGACAGGGCACAGATACGCAGTATTTT.

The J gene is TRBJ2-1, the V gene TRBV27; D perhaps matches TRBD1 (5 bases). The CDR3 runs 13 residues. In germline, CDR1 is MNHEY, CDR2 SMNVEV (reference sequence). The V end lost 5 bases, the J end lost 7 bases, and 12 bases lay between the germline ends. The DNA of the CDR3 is TGTGCCAGCAGTACAGGTCGGAAGAATGAGCAGTTCTTC. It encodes CASSTGRKNEQFF.

The CDR3 DNA reads as TGCGCCAGCAGCCAGGGACTATCCGGCACTAGCACAGATACGCAGTATTTT. Translated, it gives CASSQGLSGTSTDTQYF. The chain joins TRBV4-3 to TRBJ2-3; 7 positions agree with TRBD2. The CDR3 runs to 17 residues. With V trimmed by 3 bases and J by 0 bases, 9 bases remained unmatched. Germline loops: CDR1 LGHNA, CDR2 YSLEER.